This TCR beta chain appears in the sequencing data of a study of T cells in Graves' hyperthyroidism and ophthalmopathy. RNA transcripts gave rise to amplified TCR beta CDR3 regions. An initial round of RT-PCR targeting the TCR CDR3 relied on the HTBI primer set. TCRdb re-analysed the multiplex PCR reads in MiXCR, keeping a single row per CDR3 protein. The data show some 300,000 distinct CDR3 sequences, with about an eighth seen just once and 7% to 8.5% held by the top ten. Study-level results: A model built on 13 V-J features separated ophthalmopathy from stable hyperthyroidism.

This clonotype was picked up one time. Its antigen is undetermined. It may be a read error: a sequence one base away is much more abundant. V dropped 0 bases and J dropped 6 bases, with 14 bases sitting between them. CDR3 length equals 14 residues. The germline V gene encodes CDR1 SQVTM and CDR2 ANQGSEA. The rearrangement uses TRBV29-1 and TRBJ1-2, with a possible D match to TRBD1 (6 bases). The sequence was obtained from a woman in her twenties or thirties with Graves' hyperthyroidism that later progressed to Graves' ophthalmopathy. Sequencing was performed on blood. Here the CDR3 reads CSVEEPRGADGYTF. For the CDR3, the DNA is TGCAGCGTTGAAGAGCCGCGGGGGGCGGATGGCTACACCTTC.